The clone carrying this T cell receptor (beta chain) was found once. The entry originates in a study of shared clonotypes between healthy human individuals. Across the study: Contributing individuals were a couple of females and three males aged 18 to 49.

Trimming took 2 bases from V and 5 from J, leaving 15 bases between them. Germline V CDR1 and CDR2: KGHSH, LQKENI. The CDR3 totals 15 residues. Approximately 30,000 T cell genomes, or roughly 320 ng DNA, went into unsorted PBMC replicate PCRs. Ten immunoSEQ deep assay plates served to sequence unsorted PBMC DNA. Sequencing was performed with immunoSEQ multiplex PCR; in TCRdb, only in-frame clones are kept and a portion is missing. The sample shows approximately 500,000 clones, 79% of them seen only once. This receptor was taken from a woman in her thirties or forties in good health. Some clones in this sample may be carry-over from other donors' samples. Sequencing input: PBMCs. The chain links TRBV18 to TRBJ2-5; tentative D call: TRBD1 (5 bases). The CDR3 nucleotides are TGTGCCAGCTCACCAGATGCGGCAGGGTGGGAGACCCAGTACTTC. Residues: CASSPDAAGWETQYF.